This T cell receptor (beta chain) was captured by sequencing in a study of metastatic and nonmetastatic thyroid tumors. The germline CDR1 and CDR2 sequences are MNHEY and SVGEGT. CDR3 length equals 15 residues. V was clipped by 0 bases and J by 1 base, with 10 bases between them. Until they underwent thyroid surgery, no patient had received any treatment. General study findings and limits: When malignant thyroid tumors were compared with benign nodules, TCR beta diversity was reportedly significantly higher in the malignant tumors. This held in both blood and tumor samples.

By proportion, this clone is medium-sized. Antigen unknown. TCRdb re-analyzed the PCR reads through MiXCR. This sample has 25,000 to 30,000 clones, with 3.5% to 4% found just once. The sample consisted of blood. The rearrangement links TRBV6-2 or TRBV6-3 to TRBJ2-7, with D unresolved. The sequence came from a male donor with papillary thyroid cancer or a benign thyroid nodule (not recorded which). Some clones in this sample may be carry-over from other donors' samples. CDR3 protein: CASSYSPSGSYEQYF. For the CDR3, the DNA is TGTGCCAGCAGTTACTCCCCTTCCGGGTCCTACGAGCAGTACTTC.